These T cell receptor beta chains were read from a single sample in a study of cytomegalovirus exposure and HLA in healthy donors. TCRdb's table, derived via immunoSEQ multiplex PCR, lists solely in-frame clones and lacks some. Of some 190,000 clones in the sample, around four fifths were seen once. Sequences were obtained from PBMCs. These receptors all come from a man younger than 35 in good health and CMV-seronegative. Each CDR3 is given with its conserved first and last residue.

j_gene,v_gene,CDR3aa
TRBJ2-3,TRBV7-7,CASSPRPGTDTQYF
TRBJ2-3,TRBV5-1,CASSENRLTDTQYF
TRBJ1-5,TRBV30,CAWSAPPRPSSNQPQHF
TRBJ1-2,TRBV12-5,CASGELRGYGYTF
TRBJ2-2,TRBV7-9,CASSSWPAGELFF
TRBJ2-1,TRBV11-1,CASSLAGTVANEQFF
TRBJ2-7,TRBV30,CAWSSRPGLAVLNAYEQYF
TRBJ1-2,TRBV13,CANSLRMTDGYTF
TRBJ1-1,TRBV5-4,CASSFRGQVEAFF
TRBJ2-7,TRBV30,CAWSVQGLEQYF
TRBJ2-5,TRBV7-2,CASSLPRTGVAGMATQYF
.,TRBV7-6,CASSTPGGTYEQYF
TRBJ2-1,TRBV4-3,CASSQVPAISYNEQFF
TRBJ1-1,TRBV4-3,CASSLTGRSEAFF
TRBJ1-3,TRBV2,CASSYSSGNTIYF
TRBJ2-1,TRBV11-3,CASSQTGPRNEQFF
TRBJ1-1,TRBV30,CAWSWGGGGTEAFF
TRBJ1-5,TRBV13,CASSSRINETYSNQPQHF
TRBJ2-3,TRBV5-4,CASSLKGQASTDTQYF
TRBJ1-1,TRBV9,CASSATGAGHTEAFF
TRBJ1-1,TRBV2,CASSPRAMNTEAFF
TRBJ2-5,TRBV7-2,CASSPSQGETQYF
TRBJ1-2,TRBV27,CASRPGGTYGYTF
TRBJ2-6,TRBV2,CASRWDSENSGANVLTF
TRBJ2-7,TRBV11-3,CASSSPSGRAFHEQYF
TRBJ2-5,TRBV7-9,CASSFTQGAGETQYF
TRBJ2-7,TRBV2,CAGDSGTGVYEQYF
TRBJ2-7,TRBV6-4,CANPLAGGFYEQYF
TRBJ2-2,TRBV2,CASSDLAGNTGELFF
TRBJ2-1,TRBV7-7,CASSLDRGHEQFF
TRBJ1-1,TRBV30,CAWSPHPNTEAFF
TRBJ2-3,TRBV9,CASSPGTGGYTQYF
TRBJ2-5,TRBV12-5,CASGYHTGGQETQYF
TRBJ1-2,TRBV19,CASSKWATGGSNYGYTF
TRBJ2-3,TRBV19,CASSMELAGDTQYF
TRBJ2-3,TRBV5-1,CASSLAGDRTDTQYF
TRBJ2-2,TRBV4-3,CASSQVHRETGELFF
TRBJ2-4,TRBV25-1,CASRDSLAKNIQYF
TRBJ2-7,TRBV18,CASSLTTSTYEQYF
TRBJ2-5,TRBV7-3,CASSRGGYEETQYF
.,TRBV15,CATSKNSYEQYF
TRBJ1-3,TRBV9,CASSANGRSGNTIYF